This entry describes one TCR beta chain. The data are from a study of blood T cell repertoires in COVID-19. Study summary: Specimens from acute and convalescent COVID-19 originated in the United States, Italy and Spain. PBMCs, B-cell-depleted T cells, or T cells were the source of the cDNA or gDNA that made up the material.

As originally analysed: Estimation of nucleated cell counts was performed using reference gene primer amplification. Using immunoSEQ multiplex PCR, the repertoire was profiled, and TCRdb retains in-frame clones only, with some absent. V and J calls and clone size are copied from that table; D and trimming were computed from the DNA. The data contain 65,000 to 80,000 clones, approximately 80% of them seen just once; the ten biggest clones take up around 10%. Sequencing input: peripheral blood. This TCR came from a middle-aged man with acute or convalescent COVID-19.

The CDR3 here is CASGGTVQTGELFF. Here the CDR3 DNA reads TGTGCTAGTGGGGGGACAGTCCAGACCGGGGAGCTGTTTTTT. The chain is built from TRBV12-5 and TRBJ2-2, with 7 nucleotides matching TRBD1. The germline V gene has CDR1 LGHNT and CDR2 FRNRAP. The length of the CDR3 is 14 residues. With V trimmed by 6 bases and J by 5 bases, 6 bases remained unmatched.